This T cell receptor beta chain was recovered during a study of cytotoxic CD8 clonotypes in ibrutinib-treated CLL. Points from the study as a whole: Timing of sampling differed between sustained-remission and progressing patients. Clonality at baseline surpassed age-matched healthy donors and tracked circulating CD8+ T-cell counts.

In regard to this clone: What it binds is not known.

Cryopreserved PBMCs provided approximately 2.2 micrograms of genomic DNA for the TCR beta libraries. Repertoires were generated with immunoSEQ multiplex PCR, while TCRdb's copy carries only in-frame clones and drops some. The table shows about 50,000 clones, with about 50% occurring only once. CDR1 SGDLS and CDR2 YYNGEE come from the germline V gene. The ends lost 0 bases at V and 1 base at J; junction bases unmatched: 2. The CDR3 spans 17 residues. The chain uses TRBV9 and TRBJ2-4; 12 positions match TRBD2. Material: PBMCs, obtained after 24 months of ibrutinib treatment. The sequence was obtained from a human donor with chronic lymphocytic leukemia. DNA for the CDR3: TGTGCCAGCAGCGTAGCTAGCGGGGGGGCCGCCAAAAACATTCAGTACTTC. Encoded protein: CASSVASGGAAKNIQYF.